This is a list of T cell receptor beta chains from one sample in a study of naive and memory T cell subsets. TCRdb analysed the UMI-ligation and nested PCR reads with MiXCR anew, one entry per CDR3 protein. The sample lists tens of thousands of distinct CDR3 sequences; roughly 9.2% were seen once. Sequenced material: naive CD8+ T cells from blood. Receptors originate from a human donor in good health. Both conserved end residues are part of each CDR3. D genes are given only for firm matches. Size tells how often a clone was seen (once, few, many) or the class of an expanded clone, and some rows leave it out.

D: .; J: TRBJ2-5; V: TRBV6-5; size: many; DNA: TGTGCCAGCAGTTACGGGGCCATCGGGGGCGAGACCCAGTACTTC; CDR3: CASSYGAIGGETQYF
D: .; J: TRBJ2-5; V: TRBV7-9; size: few; DNA: TGTGCCAGCAGCTTAGGGACAGACCCATTTTGGCGCTTC; CDR3: CASSLGTDPFWRF
D: .; J: TRBJ2-1; V: TRBV15; size: .; DNA: TGTGCCACCAGCAGAGATCGGTCCCCCCGCAATGAGCAGTTCTTC; CDR3: CATSRDRSPRNEQFF
D: .; J: TRBJ2-6; V: TRBV19; size: .; DNA: TGTGCCAGTAGTCCAAGGGAAGGGGCCGGGGCCAACGTCCTGACTTTC; CDR3: CASSPREGAGANVLTF
D: TRBD2; J: TRBJ2-1; V: TRBV6-6; size: .; DNA: TGTGCCAGCAGTTTTACCGGGACTAGCGACTATGAGCAGTTCTTC; CDR3: CASSFTGTSDYEQFF
D: .; J: TRBJ2-3; V: TRBV6-6; size: few; DNA: TGTGCCAGCAGTTACGGTGGGCCTAGCACAGATACGCAGTATTTT; CDR3: CASSYGGPSTDTQYF
D: TRBD2; J: TRBJ2-3; V: TRBV3-1; size: .; DNA: TGTGCCAGCAGCCACTTCCTACTAGCGGGAGGTAGCACAGATACGCAGTATTTT; CDR3: CASSHFLLAGGSTDTQYF
D: .; J: TRBJ1-1; V: TRBV5-1; size: .; DNA: TGCGCCAGCAGCTTGGTTGGGGGCCGGGCTGAAGCTTTCTTT; CDR3: CASSLVGGRAEAFF
D: .; J: TRBJ2-1; V: TRBV6-5; size: few; DNA: TGTGCCAGCAGTTACTCGAAGTGGAATGAGCAGTTCTTC; CDR3: CASSYSKWNEQFF
D: .; J: TRBJ2-7; V: TRBV7-9; size: .; DNA: TGTGCCAGCAGCACCAGGGACAAAGCCTACGAGCAGTACTTC; CDR3: CASSTRDKAYEQYF
D: .; J: TRBJ2-1; V: TRBV7-9; size: few; DNA: TGTGCCAGCAGCTTAGTAATCGAGGATGAGCAGTTCTTC; CDR3: CASSLVIEDEQFF
D: .; J: TRBJ1-1; V: TRBV7-8; size: .; DNA: TGTGCCAGCAGCCCCCCTGGGGGAACTGAAGCTTTCTTT; CDR3: CASSPPGGTEAFF
D: .; J: TRBJ2-7; V: TRBV13; size: few; DNA: TGTGCCAGCAGCAACCGGGACCGCGCGACCTACGAGCAGTACTTC; CDR3: CASSNRDRATYEQYF
D: TRBD2; J: TRBJ2-1; V: TRBV4-3; size: few; DNA: TGCGCCAGCAGCCAAGCTACTAGCGGGATCCGCAATGAGCAGTTCTTC; CDR3: CASSQATSGIRNEQFF
D: .; J: TRBJ2-5; V: TRBV7-2; size: many; DNA: TGTGCCAGCAGCTTAGTTGAGACCCAGTACTTC; CDR3: CASSLVETQYF
D: TRBD1; J: TRBJ1-6; V: TRBV27; size: few; DNA: TGTGCCAGCAGTTTACCAAGGGGACAGGGAAGAAATAATTCACCCCTCCACTTT; CDR3: CASSLPRGQGRNNSPLHF
D: .; J: TRBJ2-1; V: TRBV19; size: few; DNA: TGTGCCAGTAGTATTACCCACAATGAGCAGTTCTTC; CDR3: CASSITHNEQFF
D: .; J: TRBJ2-2; V: TRBV14; size: .; DNA: TGTGCCAGCAGCCAATCGCGAGGCAGGGGTTACACCGGGGAGCTGTTTTTT; CDR3: CASSQSRGRGYTGELFF
D: .; J: TRBJ2-2; V: TRBV24-1; size: .; DNA: TGTGCCACCAGTGATCTTGGCGGGGAAAACACCGGGGAGCTGTTTTTT; CDR3: CATSDLGGENTGELFF
D: .; J: TRBJ2-1; V: TRBV12-3/TRBV12-4; size: few; DNA: TGTGCCAGCAGTGCCCAGGGCTACAATGAGCAGTTCTTC; CDR3: CASSAQGYNEQFF
D: .; J: TRBJ2-7; V: TRBV29-1; size: .; DNA: TGCAGCGTTGAAGAAGGGAAAGACGAGCAGTACTTC; CDR3: CSVEEGKDEQYF
D: .; J: TRBJ2-7; V: TRBV25-1; size: many; DNA: TGTGCCAGCAGAGACAGGACGTCCTACGAGCAGTACTTC; CDR3: CASRDRTSYEQYF
D: .; J: TRBJ1-1; V: TRBV7-9; size: .; DNA: TGTGCCAGCAGCTTAGGGGGGAATGAAGCTTTCTTT; CDR3: CASSLGGNEAFF
D: .; J: TRBJ1-1; V: TRBV29-1; size: .; DNA: TGCAGCGTTGACTACGGGGTGAACACTGAAGCTTTCTTT; CDR3: CSVDYGVNTEAFF
D: .; J: TRBJ2-4; V: TRBV7-9; size: .; DNA: TGTGCCAGCAGCTCGAACACGGATTTAGCCAAAAACATTCAGTACTTC; CDR3: CASSSNTDLAKNIQYF
D: .; J: TRBJ2-1; V: TRBV29-1; size: many; DNA: TGCAGCGTTGAACTCTTGGGGGAGTATCAGGATGAGCAGTTCTTC; CDR3: CSVELLGEYQDEQFF
D: TRBD2; J: TRBJ2-1; V: TRBV20-1; size: many; DNA: TGCAGTGCTAGCCAGCCCCTAGCGGGAACTCTGAATGAGCAGTTCTTC; CDR3: CSASQPLAGTLNEQFF
D: .; J: TRBJ2-7; V: TRBV5-1; size: .; DNA: TGCGCCAGCAGCTTGGCACAGGGTGGGTACGAGCAGTACTTC; CDR3: CASSLAQGGYEQYF
D: TRBD2; J: TRBJ2-5; V: TRBV5-4; size: .; DNA: TGTGCCAGCAGCCCCGGGGGAGGGGAGGAGACCCAGTACTTC; CDR3: CASSPGGGEETQYF
D: .; J: TRBJ1-1; V: TRBV3-1; size: many; DNA: TGTGCCAGCAGCCAAGGACGGCGGATGAACACTGAAGCTTTCTTT; CDR3: CASSQGRRMNTEAFF
D: .; J: TRBJ2-7; V: TRBV28; size: few; DNA: TGTGCCAGCAGTTCCCGGGACTTCTCCTACGAGCAGTACTTC; CDR3: CASSSRDFSYEQYF
D: .; J: TRBJ1-6; V: TRBV19; size: many; DNA: TGTGCCAGTAGTGTCGACAGGAGCTCCTATAATTCACCCCTCCACTTT; CDR3: CASSVDRSSYNSPLHF
D: .; J: TRBJ2-7; V: TRBV27; size: .; DNA: TGTGCCAGCAGTCAGGGGGGAGTAGGTCGATACGAGCAGTACTTC; CDR3: CASSQGGVGRYEQYF
D: .; J: TRBJ2-3; V: TRBV30; size: .; DNA: TGTGCCTGGATGGTCTCTGGCGATTTCACAGATACGCAGTATTTT; CDR3: CAWMVSGDFTDTQYF
D: .; J: TRBJ2-1; V: TRBV3-1; size: many; DNA: TGTGCCAGCAGCCAAGATGGAAACGGGGAGCAGTTCTTC; CDR3: CASSQDGNGEQFF
D: .; J: TRBJ2-7; V: TRBV2; size: .; DNA: TGTGCCAGCCCCGGGACACCCGGCTCCTACGAGCAGTACTTC; CDR3: CASPGTPGSYEQYF
D: .; J: TRBJ2-7; V: TRBV29-1; size: many; DNA: TGCAGCGTGCCTAGCTCAGTGAGCTCCTACGAGCAGTACTTC; CDR3: CSVPSSVSSYEQYF
D: TRBD2; J: TRBJ2-3; V: TRBV10-3; size: .; DNA: TGTGCCATCAGTGACGCAGTACTAGCGGGAGTCGCGGATACGCAGTATTTT; CDR3: CAISDAVLAGVADTQYF
D: .; J: TRBJ1-1; V: TRBV27; size: .; DNA: TGTGCCAGCAGTTCAGGGGTTAACACTGAAGCTTTCTTT; CDR3: CASSSGVNTEAFF
D: .; J: TRBJ2-1; V: TRBV20-1; size: few; DNA: TGCAGTGCTAGTATTGGGGGGGGGGGCTACTACAATGAGCAGTTCTTC; CDR3: CSASIGGGGYYNEQFF
D: .; J: TRBJ1-1; V: TRBV12-3/TRBV12-4; size: many; DNA: TGTGCCAGCAGCTCCCCGGGGCGGCCTGAAGCTTTCTTT; CDR3: CASSSPGRPEAFF
D: .; J: TRBJ2-7; V: TRBV28; size: .; DNA: TGTGCCAGCAGGTTGACAGGAGACTACGAGCAGTACTTC; CDR3: CASRLTGDYEQYF
D: TRBD2; J: TRBJ2-3; V: TRBV7-6; size: .; DNA: TGTGCCAGCAACCCAAGGACTAGCGGGATTGGTACGCAGTATTTT; CDR3: CASNPRTSGIGTQYF
D: .; J: TRBJ2-7; V: TRBV7-2; size: few; DNA: TGTGCCAGCAGCTTGGTCCCTTCGACCTACGAGCAGTACTTC; CDR3: CASSLVPSTYEQYF
D: .; J: TRBJ2-7; V: TRBV20-1; size: many; DNA: TGCAGTGCTAGAGTTGCGGGGAGAGTGTCCTACGAGCAGTACTTC; CDR3: CSARVAGRVSYEQYF
D: .; J: TRBJ2-4; V: TRBV5-6; size: many; DNA: TGTGCCAGCAGCTTTTCATCGGGCAAAAACATTCAGTACTTC; CDR3: CASSFSSGKNIQYF
D: .; J: TRBJ2-5; V: TRBV25-1; size: .; DNA: TGTGCCAGCAGGCTCCAAGAGACCCAGTACTTC; CDR3: CASRLQETQYF
D: TRBD1; J: TRBJ1-2; V: TRBV7-6; size: few; DNA: TGTGCCAGCAGCGGGGGACAGGGATATGGCTACACCTTC; CDR3: CASSGGQGYGYTF
D: TRBD2; J: TRBJ2-7; V: TRBV7-6; size: many; DNA: TGTGCCAGCAGCCAGCTAGCGGGAGGGCCTTACGAGCAGTACTTC; CDR3: CASSQLAGGPYEQYF
D: .; J: TRBJ2-3; V: TRBV5-6; size: .; DNA: TGTGCCAGCAGCTTGTTGCGGGCTTCAGATACGCAGTATTTT; CDR3: CASSLLRASDTQYF
D: .; J: TRBJ1-5; V: TRBV7-8; size: few; DNA: TGTGCCAGCAGCCAGGCCGGGTATAGCAATCAGCCCCAGCATTTT; CDR3: CASSQAGYSNQPQHF
D: .; J: TRBJ1-1; V: TRBV4-1; size: .; DNA: TGCGCCAGCAGCCAAGATGGGTGGGGGGCACCGGAAGCTTTCTTT; CDR3: CASSQDGWGAPEAFF